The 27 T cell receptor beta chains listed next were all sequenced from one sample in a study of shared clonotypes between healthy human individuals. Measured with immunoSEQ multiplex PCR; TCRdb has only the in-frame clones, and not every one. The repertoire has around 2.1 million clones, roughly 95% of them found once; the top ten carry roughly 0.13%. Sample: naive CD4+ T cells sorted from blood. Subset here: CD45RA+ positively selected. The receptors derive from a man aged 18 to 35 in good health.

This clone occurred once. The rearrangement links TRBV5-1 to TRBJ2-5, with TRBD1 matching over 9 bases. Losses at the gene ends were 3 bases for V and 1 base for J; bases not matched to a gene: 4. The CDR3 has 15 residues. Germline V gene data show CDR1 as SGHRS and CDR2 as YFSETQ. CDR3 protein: CASSSGQGLQETQYF. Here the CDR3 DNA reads TGCGCCAGCAGCTCGGGACAGGGACTCCAAGAGACCCAGTACTTC. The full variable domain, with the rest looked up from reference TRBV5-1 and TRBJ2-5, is KAGVTQTPRYLIKTRGQQVTLSCSPISGHRSVSWYQQTPGQGLQFLFEYFSETQRNKGNFPGRFSGRQFSNSRSEMNVSTLELGDSALYLCASSSGQGLQETQYFGPGTRLLVL.

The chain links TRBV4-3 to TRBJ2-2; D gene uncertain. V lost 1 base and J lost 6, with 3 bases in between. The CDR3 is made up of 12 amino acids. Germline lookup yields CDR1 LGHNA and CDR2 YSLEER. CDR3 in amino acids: CASSQGPGELFF. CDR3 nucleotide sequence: TGCGCCAGCAGCCAAGGCCCCGGGGAGCTGTTTTTT.

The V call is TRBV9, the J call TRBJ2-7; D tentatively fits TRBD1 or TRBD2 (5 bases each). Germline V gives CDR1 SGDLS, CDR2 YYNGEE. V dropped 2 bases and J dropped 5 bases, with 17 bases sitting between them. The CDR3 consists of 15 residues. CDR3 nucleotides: TGTGCCAGCAGCGTTATGGGACGCCCCTCGGACGAGCAGTACTTC. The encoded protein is CASSVMGRPSDEQYF.

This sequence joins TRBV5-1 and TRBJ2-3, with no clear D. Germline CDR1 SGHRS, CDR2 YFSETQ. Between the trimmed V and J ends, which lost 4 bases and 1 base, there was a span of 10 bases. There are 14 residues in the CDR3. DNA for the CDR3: TGCGCCAGCAGCCCGTCAGACGGCACAGATACGCAGTATTTT. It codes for CASSPSDGTDTQYF.

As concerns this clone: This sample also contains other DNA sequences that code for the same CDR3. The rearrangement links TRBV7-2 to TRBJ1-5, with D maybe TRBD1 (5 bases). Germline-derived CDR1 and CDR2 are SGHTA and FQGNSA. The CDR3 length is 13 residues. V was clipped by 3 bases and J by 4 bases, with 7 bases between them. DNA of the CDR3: TGTGCCAGCAGCTTCAGGGTTAATCAGCCCCAGCATTTT. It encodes CASSFRVNQPQHF.

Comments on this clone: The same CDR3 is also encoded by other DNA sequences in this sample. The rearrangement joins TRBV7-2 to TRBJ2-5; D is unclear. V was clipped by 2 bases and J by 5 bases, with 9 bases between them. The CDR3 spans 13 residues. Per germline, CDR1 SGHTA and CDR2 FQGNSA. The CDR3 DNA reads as TGTGCCAGCAGCTTATTAGGGCGCGAGACCCAGTACTTC. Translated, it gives CASSLLGRETQYF.

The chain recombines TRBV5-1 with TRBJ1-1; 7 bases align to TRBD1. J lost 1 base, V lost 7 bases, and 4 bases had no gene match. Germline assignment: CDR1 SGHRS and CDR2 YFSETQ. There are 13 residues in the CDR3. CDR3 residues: CASSEGANTEAFF. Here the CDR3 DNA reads TGCGCCAGCTCTGAGGGGGCGAACACTGAAGCTTTCTTT.

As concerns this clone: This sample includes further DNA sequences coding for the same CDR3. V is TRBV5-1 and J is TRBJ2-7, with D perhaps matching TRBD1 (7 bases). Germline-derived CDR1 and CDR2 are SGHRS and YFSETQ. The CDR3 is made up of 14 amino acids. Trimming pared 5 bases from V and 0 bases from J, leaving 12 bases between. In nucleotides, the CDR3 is TGCGCCAGCAGGGGGACAGCGGGCTCCTACGAGCAGTACTTC. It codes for CASRGTAGSYEQYF.

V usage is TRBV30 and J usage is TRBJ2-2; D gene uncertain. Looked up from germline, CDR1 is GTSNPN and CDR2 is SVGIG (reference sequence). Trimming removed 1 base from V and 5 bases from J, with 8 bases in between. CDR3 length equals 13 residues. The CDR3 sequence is CAWSAPRTGELFF. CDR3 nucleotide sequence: TGTGCCTGGAGTGCCCCGAGAACCGGGGAGCTGTTTTTT.

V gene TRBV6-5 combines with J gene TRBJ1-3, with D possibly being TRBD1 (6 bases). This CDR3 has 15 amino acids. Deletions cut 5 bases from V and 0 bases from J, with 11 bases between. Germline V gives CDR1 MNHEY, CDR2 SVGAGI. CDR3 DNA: TGTGCCAGCAGTAGCCTACAGGGCTCTGGAAACACCATATATTTT. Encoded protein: CASSSLQGSGNTIYF.

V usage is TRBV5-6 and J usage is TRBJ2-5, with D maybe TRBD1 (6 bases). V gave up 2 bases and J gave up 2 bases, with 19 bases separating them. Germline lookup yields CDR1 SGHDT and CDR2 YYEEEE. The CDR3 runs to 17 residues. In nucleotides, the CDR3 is TGTGCCAGCAGCTTATTGGAACCGGGACACTATCAAGAGACCCAGTACTTC. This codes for CASSLLEPGHYQETQYF. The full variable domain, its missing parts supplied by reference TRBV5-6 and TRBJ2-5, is DAGVTQSPTHLIKTRGQQVTLRCSPKSGHDTVSWYQQALGQGPQFIFQYYEEEERQRGNFPDRFSGHQFPNYSSELNVNALLLGDSALYLCASSLLEPGHYQETQYFGPGTRLLVL.

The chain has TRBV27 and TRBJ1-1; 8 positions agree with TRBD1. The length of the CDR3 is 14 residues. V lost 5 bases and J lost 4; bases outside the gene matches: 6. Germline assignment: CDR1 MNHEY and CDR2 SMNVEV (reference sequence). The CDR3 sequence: CASSTPTGGTEAFF. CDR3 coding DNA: TGTGCCAGCAGTACTCCCACAGGGGGCACTGAAGCTTTCTTT.

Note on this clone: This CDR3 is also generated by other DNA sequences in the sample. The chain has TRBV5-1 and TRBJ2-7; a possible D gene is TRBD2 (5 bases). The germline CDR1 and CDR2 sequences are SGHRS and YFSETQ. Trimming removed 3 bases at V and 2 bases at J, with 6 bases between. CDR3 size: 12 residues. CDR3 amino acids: CASSSGAYEQYF. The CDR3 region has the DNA TGCGCCAGCAGCTCCGGGGCCTACGAGCAGTACTTC. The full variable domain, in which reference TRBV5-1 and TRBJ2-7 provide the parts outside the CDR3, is KAGVTQTPRYLIKTRGQQVTLSCSPISGHRSVSWYQQTPGQGLQFLFEYFSETQRNKGNFPGRFSGRQFSNSRSEMNVSTLELGDSALYLCASSSGAYEQYFGPGTRLTVT.

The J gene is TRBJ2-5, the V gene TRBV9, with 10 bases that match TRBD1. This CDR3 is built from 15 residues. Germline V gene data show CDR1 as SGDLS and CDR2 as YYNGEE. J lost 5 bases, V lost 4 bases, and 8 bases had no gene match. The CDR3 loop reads CASSNDRGRGETQYF. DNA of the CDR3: TGTGCCAGCAGCAACGACAGGGGGCGAGGGGAGACCCAGTACTTC.

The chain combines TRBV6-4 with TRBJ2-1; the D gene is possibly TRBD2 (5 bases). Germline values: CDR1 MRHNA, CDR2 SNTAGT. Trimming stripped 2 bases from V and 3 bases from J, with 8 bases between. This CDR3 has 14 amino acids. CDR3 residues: CASSDRGGYNEQFF. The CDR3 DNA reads TGTGCCAGCAGTGACCGGGGTGGCTACAATGAGCAGTTCTTC.

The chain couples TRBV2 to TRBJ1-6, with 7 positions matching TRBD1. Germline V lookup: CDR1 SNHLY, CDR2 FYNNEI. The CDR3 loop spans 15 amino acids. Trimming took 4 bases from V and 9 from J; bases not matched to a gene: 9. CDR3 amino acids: CASSVQGRGSSPLHF. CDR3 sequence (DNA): TGTGCCAGCAGTGTACAGGGGCGAGGGAGTTCACCCCTCCACTTT.

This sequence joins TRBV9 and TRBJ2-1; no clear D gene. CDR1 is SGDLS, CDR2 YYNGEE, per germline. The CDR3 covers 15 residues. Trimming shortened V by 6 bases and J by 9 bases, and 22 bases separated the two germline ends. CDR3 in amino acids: CASTPRADRSGEQFF. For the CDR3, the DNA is TGTGCCAGCACCCCAAGGGCCGATCGGTCGGGTGAGCAGTTCTTC.

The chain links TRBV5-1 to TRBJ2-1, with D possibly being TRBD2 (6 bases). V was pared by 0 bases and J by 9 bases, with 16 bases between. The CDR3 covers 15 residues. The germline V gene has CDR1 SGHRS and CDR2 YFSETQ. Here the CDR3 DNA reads TGCGCCAGCAGCTTGGAGGGCGGGAAGTCGGGTGAGCAGTTCTTC. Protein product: CASSLEGGKSGEQFF.

The CDR3 DNA sequence: TGTGCCAGCAGCGGAACGGGGACTCAGCCCCAGCATTTT. This translates into CASSGTGTQPQHF. V usage is TRBV6-1 and J usage is TRBJ1-5; D might be TRBD1 (5 bases). CDR3 length: 13 residues. V lost 6 bases and J 6 bases, leaving 12 bases between the germline ends. The V gene's germline CDR1 is MNHNS and CDR2 SASEGT.

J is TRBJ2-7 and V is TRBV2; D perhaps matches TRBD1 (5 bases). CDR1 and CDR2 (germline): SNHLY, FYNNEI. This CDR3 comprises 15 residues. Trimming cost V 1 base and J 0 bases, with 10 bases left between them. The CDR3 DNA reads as TGTGCCAGCAGTGAAGGGGGCCTCACCTCCTACGAGCAGTACTTC. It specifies CASSEGGLTSYEQYF.

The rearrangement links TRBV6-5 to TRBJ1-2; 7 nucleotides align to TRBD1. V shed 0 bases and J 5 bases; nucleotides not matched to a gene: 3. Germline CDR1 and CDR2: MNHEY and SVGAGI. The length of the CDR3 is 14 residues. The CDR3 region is CASSYSIRGYGYTF. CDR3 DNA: TGTGCCAGCAGTTACTCGATCAGGGGGTATGGCTACACCTTC.

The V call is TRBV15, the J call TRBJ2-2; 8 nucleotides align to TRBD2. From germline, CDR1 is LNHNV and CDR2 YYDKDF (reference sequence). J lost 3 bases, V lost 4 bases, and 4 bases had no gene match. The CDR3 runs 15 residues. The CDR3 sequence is CATSTLAGYTGELFF. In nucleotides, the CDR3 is TGTGCCACCAGCACTTTAGCGGGGTACACCGGGGAGCTGTTTTTT.

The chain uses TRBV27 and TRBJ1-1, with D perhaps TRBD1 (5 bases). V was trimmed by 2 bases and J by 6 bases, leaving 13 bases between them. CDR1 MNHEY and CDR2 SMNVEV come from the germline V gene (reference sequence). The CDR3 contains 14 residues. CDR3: CASSLRGRVAEAFF. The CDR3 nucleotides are TGTGCCAGCAGTTTACGCGGCAGGGTCGCTGAAGCTTTCTTT.

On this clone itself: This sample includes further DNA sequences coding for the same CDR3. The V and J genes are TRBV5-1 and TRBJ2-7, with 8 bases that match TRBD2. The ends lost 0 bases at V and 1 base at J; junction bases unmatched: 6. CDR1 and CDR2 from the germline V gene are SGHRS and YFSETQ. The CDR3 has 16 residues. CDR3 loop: CASSLVTSGLSYEQYF. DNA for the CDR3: TGCGCCAGCAGCTTGGTTACTAGCGGACTTTCCTACGAGCAGTACTTC.

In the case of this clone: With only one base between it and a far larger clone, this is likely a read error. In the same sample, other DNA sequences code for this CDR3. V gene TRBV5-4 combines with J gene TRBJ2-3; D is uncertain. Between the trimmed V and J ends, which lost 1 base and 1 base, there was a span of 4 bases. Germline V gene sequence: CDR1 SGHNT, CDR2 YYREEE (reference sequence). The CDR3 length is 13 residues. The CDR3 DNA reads TGTGCCAGCAGCTTGCTGGGCACAGATACGCAGTATTTT. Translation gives CASSLLGTDTQYF.

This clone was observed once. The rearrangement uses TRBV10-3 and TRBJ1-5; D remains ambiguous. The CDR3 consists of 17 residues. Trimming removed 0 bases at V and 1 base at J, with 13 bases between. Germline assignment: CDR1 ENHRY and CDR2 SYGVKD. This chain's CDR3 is CAISESKGGKSNQPQHF. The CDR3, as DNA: TGTGCCATCAGTGAGTCGAAAGGAGGAAAGAGCAATCAGCCCCAGCATTTT.

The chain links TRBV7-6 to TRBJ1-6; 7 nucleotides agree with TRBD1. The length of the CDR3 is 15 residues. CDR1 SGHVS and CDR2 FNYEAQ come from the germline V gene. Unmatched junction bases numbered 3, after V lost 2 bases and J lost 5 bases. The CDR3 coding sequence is TGTGCCAGCAGCTTAAGGGGACAGAATAATTCACCCCTCCACTTT. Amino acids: CASSLRGQNNSPLHF.